This T cell receptor beta chain emerged from a study of CD8+CD57+ T cells in acquired aplastic anemia. Background on the study: Yields of DNA that came from sorted CD4+ and CD8+ cells averaged approximately 3.5 ug.

Selection for sequencing was limited to patients who had shown CD8+CD57+ cell expansion by flow cytometry. Patients had undergone no therapy by the time their blood was sampled. According to the study, genomic DNA was the template for TCR beta VDJ and CDR3 profiling. A single record per CDR3 protein comes from TCRdb applying MiXCR to the reads. The sample holds about 160,000 distinct CDR3 sequences, around 75% seen once. Sequencing input: sorted CD4+, CD8+, or CD8+CD57+ T cells (not recorded which) from PBMCs. This TCR came from a human donor with aplastic anemia.

The CDR3 nucleotides read TGTGCCAGCAGCCCCGACAGGGAACCGCAGTATTTT. Translated: CASSPDREPQYF. The genes are TRBV2 and TRBJ2-3; 7 bases align to TRBD1. V dropped 6 bases and J dropped 10; count of bases not matched to a gene: 7. Germline assignment: CDR1 SNHLY and CDR2 FYNNEI. The CDR3 has 12 amino acids.